The clone carrying this T cell receptor beta chain was counted a single time. The V end lost 0 bases, the J end lost 6 bases, and 14 bases lay between the germline ends. The CDR3 is 15 amino acids. Germline-derived CDR1 and CDR2 are SNHLY and FYNNEI. Original processing methods: Researchers report that nucleated cell counts were estimated from reference gene primer amplification. The protocol was immunoSEQ multiplex PCR, while the TCRdb copy is restricted to in-frame clones and leaves out a portion. V and J calls plus clone size are reproduced from that table; the DNA served to infer D and trimming. Altogether 250,000 to 300,000 clones are present, approximately 90% being singletons, with the ten largest covering around 1.3%. The sample belongs to a study of blood T cell repertoires in COVID-19. Study overall: T cells, B-cell-depleted T cells, or PBMCs supplied cDNA or gDNA.

Individuals aged roughly 18 to 95 years were recruited from around 22 US areas. The chain employs TRBV2 and TRBJ1-2; TRBD1 might be the D (5 bases). What was sequenced was PBMCs or T cells enriched from blood (not recorded which). This sequence originates from a human donor in a cohort exposed to, infected with or recovered from COVID-19 (not recorded which). The donor label of this sample is uncertain. CDR3 protein: CASSEAGPGTDGYTF. DNA of the CDR3: TGTGCCAGCAGTGAAGCGGGGCCAGGAACGGATGGCTACACCTTC.